This is a list of T cell receptor beta chains from one sample in a study of early stage breast cancer tumors. Data came from immunoSEQ multiplex PCR; TCRdb stores just in-frame clones and leaves some out. In the table there are some 30,000 clones, around 75% of which are singletons. The specimen sequenced was breast tumor tissue. These receptors were obtained from a person aged 25 to 40 with breast cancer. Each CDR3 is given with its conserved first and last residue. D genes are given only for firm matches. Not every row has a clone size; where given, it reads once, few, many or a size class.

d_call: TRBD2
clone_size: .
j_call: TRBJ2-5
v_call: TRBV18
cdr3_nt: TGTGCCAGCTCACCACGTGCTAGCGGGAGCGGATGGGGCAAAGAGACCCAGTACTTC
cdr3_aa: CASSPRASGSGWGKETQYF

d_call: .
clone_size: .
j_call: TRBJ1-1
v_call: TRBV28
cdr3_nt: TGTGCCAGCAGTTTAGTAAGGACTGAAGCTTTCTTT
cdr3_aa: CASSLVRTEAFF

d_call: .
clone_size: few
j_call: TRBJ1-1
v_call: TRBV12-1
cdr3_nt: TGTGCCAGCAGCCAGAGTAGGGGGGAGCCTGAAGCTTTCTTT
cdr3_aa: CASSQSRGEPEAFF

d_call: TRBD2
clone_size: .
j_call: TRBJ2-1
v_call: TRBV27
cdr3_nt: TGTGCCAGCAGTTTATCTAGCGGGAGCTACAATGAGCAGTTCTTC
cdr3_aa: CASSLSSGSYNEQFF

d_call: .
clone_size: .
j_call: TRBJ2-7
v_call: TRBV6-5
cdr3_nt: TGTGCCAGCAGGGCGGAGGGCGGGCAGTACTTC
cdr3_aa: CASRAEGGQYF

d_call: .
clone_size: .
j_call: TRBJ2-3
v_call: TRBV5-8
cdr3_nt: TGTGCCAGCAGCTTGGGACAGACAGATACGCAGTATTTT
cdr3_aa: CASSLGQTDTQYF

d_call: TRBD2
clone_size: .
j_call: TRBJ2-2
v_call: TRBV11-2
cdr3_nt: TGTGCCAGCAGCTTAGAGGTTCGGACTAGCGGGAGAACCGGGGAGCTGTTTTTT
cdr3_aa: CASSLEVRTSGRTGELFF

d_call: TRBD1
clone_size: .
j_call: TRBJ1-5
v_call: TRBV10-3
cdr3_nt: TGTGCCATCAGTGGGGGCTACAGGGGGACGGGCAATCAGCCCCAGCATTTT
cdr3_aa: CAISGGYRGTGNQPQHF

d_call: .
clone_size: once
j_call: TRBJ2-5
v_call: TRBV10-3
cdr3_nt: TGTGCCATCAGTGTTGGCGGTATCCAAGAGACCCAGTACTTC
cdr3_aa: CAISVGGIQETQYF

d_call: .
clone_size: .
j_call: TRBJ2-7
v_call: TRBV30
cdr3_nt: TGTGCCTGGAGTGCCGGAGGTAAGGGGTACGAGCAGTACTTC
cdr3_aa: CAWSAGGKGYEQYF

d_call: .
clone_size: .
j_call: TRBJ1-1
v_call: TRBV7-9
cdr3_nt: TGTGCCAGCAGCTTAGCGCCAGGGTCGGTTCCTGAAGCTTTCTTT
cdr3_aa: CASSLAPGSVPEAFF

d_call: TRBD1
clone_size: .
j_call: TRBJ2-7
v_call: TRBV27
cdr3_nt: TGTGCCAGCAGTAGGGACAGGGTCCCCTACGAGCAGTACTTC
cdr3_aa: CASSRDRVPYEQYF

d_call: TRBD1
clone_size: .
j_call: TRBJ1-2
v_call: TRBV19
cdr3_nt: TGTGCCAGTAGTCCGGGACAGGGGTCCATCAACTATGGCTACACCTTC
cdr3_aa: CASSPGQGSINYGYTF

d_call: .
clone_size: .
j_call: TRBJ2-5
v_call: TRBV2
cdr3_nt: TGTGCCAGCAGTATTTCAAGTTCCCTGGGAGAGACCCAGTACTTC
cdr3_aa: CASSISSSLGETQYF

d_call: .
clone_size: .
j_call: TRBJ2-7
v_call: TRBV11-2
cdr3_nt: TGTGCCAGCAGCCCCGGGACTTCCCTCTACGAGCAGTACTTC
cdr3_aa: CASSPGTSLYEQYF

d_call: .
clone_size: .
j_call: TRBJ1-2
v_call: TRBV6-1
cdr3_nt: TGTGCCAGCAGTGAAAGTGTAGGAGGGGGGAAATTCTATGGCTACACCTTC
cdr3_aa: CASSESVGGGKFYGYTF

d_call: .
clone_size: .
j_call: TRBJ2-7
v_call: TRBV6-1
cdr3_nt: TGTGCCAGCAGTGCCCGGACCCCAACCTACGAGCAGTACTTC
cdr3_aa: CASSARTPTYEQYF

d_call: .
clone_size: .
j_call: TRBJ2-3
v_call: TRBV18
cdr3_nt: TGTGCCAGCTCACCACGGTCCGGGAGCGGAAATACGCAGTATTTT
cdr3_aa: CASSPRSGSGNTQYF

d_call: TRBD1
clone_size: .
j_call: TRBJ2-1
v_call: TRBV7-8
cdr3_nt: TGTGCCAGCAGCCCCAAACAGGGGGCGATCGTCAATGAGCAGTTCTTC
cdr3_aa: CASSPKQGAIVNEQFF

d_call: .
clone_size: once
j_call: TRBJ1-5
v_call: TRBV18
cdr3_nt: TGTGCCAGCTCAGCAGGGACCTACAATCAGCCCCAGCATTTT
cdr3_aa: CASSAGTYNQPQHF

d_call: TRBD1
clone_size: .
j_call: TRBJ2-2
v_call: TRBV10-3
cdr3_nt: TGTGCCATCAGTGGCACAGGGGGCGGAACCGGGGAGCTGTTTTTT
cdr3_aa: CAISGTGGGTGELFF

d_call: TRBD1
clone_size: .
j_call: TRBJ1-5
v_call: TRBV5-1
cdr3_nt: TGCGCCAGCAGCTTACAGGGGGCTCAGCCCCAGCATTTT
cdr3_aa: CASSLQGAQPQHF

d_call: TRBD1
clone_size: once
j_call: TRBJ1-2
v_call: TRBV27
cdr3_nt: TGTGCCAGCAGCTTTTCCCGGGACAGGATGTCTCTTTCTAACTATGGCTACACCTTC
cdr3_aa: CASSFSRDRMSLSNYGYTF

d_call: .
clone_size: .
j_call: TRBJ1-2
v_call: TRBV18
cdr3_nt: TGTGCCAGCTCACCATCCGAGAGGGGCTACACCTTC
cdr3_aa: CASSPSERGYTF

d_call: TRBD2
clone_size: .
j_call: TRBJ2-1
v_call: TRBV7-2
cdr3_nt: TGTGCCAGCAGCTTTTTAGGACTAGCGGGGTACAATGAGCAGTTCTTC
cdr3_aa: CASSFLGLAGYNEQFF

d_call: .
clone_size: .
j_call: TRBJ1-2
v_call: TRBV30
cdr3_nt: TGTGCCTGGAAGAAGGACACAAACTATGGCTACACCTTC
cdr3_aa: CAWKKDTNYGYTF

d_call: .
clone_size: .
j_call: TRBJ1-6
v_call: TRBV9
cdr3_nt: TGTGCCAGCCGTGCCAATTTCGGGAATTCACCCCTCCACTTT
cdr3_aa: CASRANFGNSPLHF

d_call: .
clone_size: .
j_call: TRBJ2-2
v_call: TRBV9
cdr3_nt: TGTGCCAGCAGCCCGAGTGGACTCTCCGGGGAGCTGTTTTTT
cdr3_aa: CASSPSGLSGELFF

d_call: .
clone_size: .
j_call: TRBJ2-1
v_call: TRBV2
cdr3_nt: TGTGCCAGCAGGAGGGACTCGGCAGCCTACAATGAGCAGTTCTTC
cdr3_aa: CASRRDSAAYNEQFF

d_call: TRBD1
clone_size: .
j_call: TRBJ1-1
v_call: TRBV7-8
cdr3_nt: TGTGCCAGCAGCTTATATTCGCAGGGGGAAAACACTGAAGCTTTCTTT
cdr3_aa: CASSLYSQGENTEAFF

d_call: .
clone_size: .
j_call: TRBJ2-3
v_call: TRBV7-2
cdr3_nt: TGTGCCAGCAGCTTTAGTGGGTTCACAGATACGCAGTATTTT
cdr3_aa: CASSFSGFTDTQYF

d_call: .
clone_size: .
j_call: TRBJ2-2
v_call: TRBV13
cdr3_nt: TGTGCCAGCCAGGAGGTTCCGAACACCGGGGAGCTGTTTTTT
cdr3_aa: CASQEVPNTGELFF

d_call: TRBD1
clone_size: .
j_call: TRBJ2-2
v_call: TRBV25-1
cdr3_nt: TGTGCCAGCAGTGAATCGGACAGGGCCCGCACCGGGGAGCTGTTTTTT
cdr3_aa: CASSESDRARTGELFF

d_call: .
clone_size: .
j_call: TRBJ1-5
v_call: TRBV6-1
cdr3_nt: TGTGCCAGCAGTGAAAGCAGTCAGCCCCAGCATTTT
cdr3_aa: CASSESSQPQHF

d_call: .
clone_size: .
j_call: TRBJ2-1
v_call: TRBV5-1
cdr3_nt: TGCGCCAGCTATCCGAGCTCCTACAATGAGCAGTTCTTC
cdr3_aa: CASYPSSYNEQFF

d_call: .
clone_size: .
j_call: TRBJ2-3
v_call: TRBV9
cdr3_nt: TGTGCCAGCAGCCCCTTTTTAGGCAGCACAGATACGCAGTATTTT
cdr3_aa: CASSPFLGSTDTQYF

d_call: TRBD2
clone_size: .
j_call: TRBJ2-7
v_call: TRBV7-8
cdr3_nt: TGTGCCAGCAGCTCGCTAGCGGGAGGTCCGTACGAGCAGTACTTC
cdr3_aa: CASSSLAGGPYEQYF

d_call: TRBD1
clone_size: few
j_call: TRBJ1-6
v_call: TRBV7-2
cdr3_nt: TGTGCCAGCAGCTTAGGCGGGACAGGGCCTTTTAATTCACCCCTCCACTTT
cdr3_aa: CASSLGGTGPFNSPLHF

d_call: .
clone_size: .
j_call: TRBJ2-2
v_call: TRBV11-3
cdr3_nt: TGTGCCAGCAGCTTCTTTCTTGGGAGGGTCGACAGGACCCACACCGGGGAGCTGTTTTTT
cdr3_aa: CASSFFLGRVDRTHTGELFF

d_call: .
clone_size: .
j_call: TRBJ2-1
v_call: TRBV7-6
cdr3_nt: TGTGCCAGCAGCCCTATCGGGAGTTCCGGGGCGGATGAGCAGTTCTTC
cdr3_aa: CASSPIGSSGADEQFF